These 9 T cell receptor beta chains came from one sample sequenced in a study of T cell clonotyping in hematopoietic cell transplantation. Sequencing was performed with immunoSEQ multiplex PCR; in TCRdb, only in-frame clones are kept and a portion is missing. Of approximately 30,000 clones listed, about 94% are singletons. Specimen: peripheral blood mononuclear cells. Receptors originate from a man over 45 in good health. Some clones in this sample may be carry-over from other donors' samples.

The chain combines TRBV4-3 with TRBJ1-5; D is unresolved. Germline assignment: CDR1 LGHNA and CDR2 YSLEER. Trimming took off 1 base at V and 5 bases at J, with 18 bases between the two ends. The CDR3 has 17 residues. The DNA of the CDR3 is TGCGCCAGCAGCCAAGTTTATATGGCACGGATCGATCAGCCCCAGCATTTT. This encodes CASSQVYMARIDQPQHF.

The chain carries TRBV5-1 and TRBJ2-1; D gene ambiguous. This CDR3 is 13 amino acids long. Trimming shortened V by 0 bases and J by 6 bases, and 7 bases separated the two germline ends. Germline V gene sequence: CDR1 SGHRS, CDR2 YFSETQ. CDR3 sequence reads: CASSLVRVNEQFF. Here the CDR3 DNA reads TGCGCCAGCAGCTTGGTGAGAGTCAATGAGCAGTTCTTC.

The chain combines TRBV29-1 with TRBJ1-1; possible D gene TRBD1, 6 bases. V lost 7 bases and J 0 bases, leaving 12 bases between the germline ends. From germline, CDR1 is SQVTM and CDR2 ANQGSEA. CDR3 length equals 13 residues. The CDR3: CSAFDRLNTEAFF. CDR3 DNA sequence: TGCAGCGCATTCGACAGGTTGAACACTGAAGCTTTCTTT.

The V call is TRBV11-2, the J call TRBJ2-5; 7 bases map to TRBD1. The CDR3 is made up of 15 amino acids. In germline, CDR1 is SGHAT, CDR2 FQNNGV. The V gene end was trimmed by 5 bases and the J gene end by 0 bases; junction bases not matched to a gene: 6. CDR3 protein: CASSIRGQYQETQYF. CDR3 DNA: TGTGCCAGCAGCATCCGGGGACAGTACCAAGAGACCCAGTACTTC.

The V gene is TRBV30, the J gene TRBJ2-3, with 9 positions matching TRBD2. The V segment lost 3 bases and the J segment 4 bases; nucleotides outside the gene matches: 11. The CDR3 has 16 residues. CDR1 is GTSNPN and CDR2 is SVGIG in the germline V gene (reference sequence). CDR3 DNA: TGTGCCTGGAGCAGGCTAGCGGGGTCTCGTTCAGATACGCAGTATTTT. Protein: CAWSRLAGSRSDTQYF. Based on the CDR3 plus reference TRBV30 and TRBJ2-3, the full variable domain is SQTIHQWPATLVQPVGSPLSLECTVEGTSNPNLYWYRQAAGRGLQLLFYSVGIGQISSEVPQNLSASRPQDRQFILSSKKLLLSDSGFYLCAWSRLAGSRSDTQYFGPGTRLTVL.

The rearrangement uses TRBV7-2 and TRBJ2-3; D gene unclear. Germline CDR1 and CDR2: SGHTA and FQGNSA. V lost 1 base and J lost 8, with 10 bases in between. The CDR3 extends over 13 amino acids. The CDR3 bases are TGTGCCAGCAGCTTAGAGCTCAGTCCTACGCAGTATTTT. It encodes CASSLELSPTQYF. The whole variable domain, remainder taken from reference TRBV7-2 and TRBJ2-3, is GAGVSQSPSNKVTEKGKDVELRCDPISGHTALYWYRQSLGQGLEFLIYFQGNSAPDKSGLPSDRFSAERTGGSVSTLTIQRTQQEDSAVYLCASSLELSPTQYFGPGTRLTVL.

The J gene is TRBJ1-2, the V gene TRBV9, with 8 bases aligning to TRBD1. This CDR3 is built from 19 residues. The germline CDR1 and CDR2 sequences are SGDLS and YYNGEE. The trim removed 3 bases at V and 0 bases at J, leaving 16 bases unmatched. Written as DNA, the CDR3 is TGTGCCAGCAGCGGTAGTTTGACAGGGGATTCCCTTGCTAACTATGGCTACACCTTC. Its translation is CASSGSLTGDSLANYGYTF.

The rearrangement links TRBV7-8 to TRBJ1-1; the D is unclear. This CDR3 is 14 amino acids long. CDR1 and CDR2 (germline): SGHVS, FQNEAQ. The germline V and J ends were trimmed by 4 bases and 3 bases, with 12 bases remaining between them. CDR3 DNA: TGTGCCAGCAGCTCGGGCCTCCTTTACACTGAAGCTTTCTTT. Translation: CASSSGLLYTEAFF.

The chain is built from TRBV30 and TRBJ2-5; TRBD2 matches 8 bases. The J call may be in error: the DNA end matches TRBJ2-7 better. Germline-derived CDR1 and CDR2 are GTSNPN and SVGIG (reference sequence). The CDR3 has 16 residues. CDR3 DNA sequence: TGTGCCTGGAGTGTACTCGGGGGGGGGAGCTCCTACGAGCAGTACTTC. This translates into CAWSVLGGGSSYEQYF.